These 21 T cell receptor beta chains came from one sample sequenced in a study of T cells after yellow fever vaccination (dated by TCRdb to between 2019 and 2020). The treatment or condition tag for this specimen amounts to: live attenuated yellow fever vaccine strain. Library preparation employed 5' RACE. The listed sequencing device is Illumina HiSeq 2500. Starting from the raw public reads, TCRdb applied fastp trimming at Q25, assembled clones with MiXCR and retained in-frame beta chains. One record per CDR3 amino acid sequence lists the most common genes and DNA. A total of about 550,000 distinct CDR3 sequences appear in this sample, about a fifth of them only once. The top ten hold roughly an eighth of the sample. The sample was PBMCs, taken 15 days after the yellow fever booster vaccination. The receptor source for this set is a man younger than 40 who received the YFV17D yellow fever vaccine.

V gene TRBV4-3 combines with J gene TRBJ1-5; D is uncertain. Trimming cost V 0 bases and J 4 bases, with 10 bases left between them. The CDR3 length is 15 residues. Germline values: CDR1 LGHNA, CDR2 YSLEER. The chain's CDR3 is CASSQDPQPNQPQHF. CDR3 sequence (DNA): TGCGCCAGCAGCCAAGATCCCCAGCCTAATCAGCCCCAGCATTTT.

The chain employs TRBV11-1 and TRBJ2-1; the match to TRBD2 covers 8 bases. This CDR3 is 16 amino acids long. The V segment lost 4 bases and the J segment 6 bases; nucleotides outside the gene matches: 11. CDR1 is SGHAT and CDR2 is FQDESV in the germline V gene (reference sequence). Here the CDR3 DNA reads TGTGCCAGCAGCTCCCTTGTGCGGGAGGCGAGCAATGAGCAGTTCTTC. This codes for CASSSLVREASNEQFF.

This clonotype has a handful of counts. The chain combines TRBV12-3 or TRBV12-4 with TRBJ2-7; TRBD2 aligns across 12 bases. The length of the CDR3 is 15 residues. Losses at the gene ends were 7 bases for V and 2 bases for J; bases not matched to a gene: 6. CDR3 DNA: TGTGCCAGCACCCTAGGACTAGCGGGAACCTACGAGCAGTACTTC. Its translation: CASTLGLAGTYEQYF.

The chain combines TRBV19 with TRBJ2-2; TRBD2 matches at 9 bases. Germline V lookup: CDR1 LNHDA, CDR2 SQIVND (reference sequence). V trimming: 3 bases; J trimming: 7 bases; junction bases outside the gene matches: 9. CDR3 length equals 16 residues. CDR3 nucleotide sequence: TGTGCCAGTAGTATTCGGCTAGCGGGGCGGAGCGGGGAGCTGTTTTTT. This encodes CASSIRLAGRSGELFF.

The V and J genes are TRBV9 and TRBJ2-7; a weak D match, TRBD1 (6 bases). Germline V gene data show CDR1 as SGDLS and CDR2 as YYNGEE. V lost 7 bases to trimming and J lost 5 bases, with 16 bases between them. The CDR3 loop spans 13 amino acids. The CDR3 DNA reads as TGTGCCAGCTCCTGGTCGACAGGTCACGAGCAGTACTTC. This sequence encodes CASSWSTGHEQYF.

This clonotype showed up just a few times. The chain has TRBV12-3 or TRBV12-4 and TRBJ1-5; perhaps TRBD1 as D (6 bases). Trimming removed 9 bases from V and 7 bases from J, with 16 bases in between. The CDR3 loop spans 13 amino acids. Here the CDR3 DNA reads TGTGCCAGTTCCCGGGACACGTACCAGCCCCAGCATTTT. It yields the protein CASSRDTYQPQHF.

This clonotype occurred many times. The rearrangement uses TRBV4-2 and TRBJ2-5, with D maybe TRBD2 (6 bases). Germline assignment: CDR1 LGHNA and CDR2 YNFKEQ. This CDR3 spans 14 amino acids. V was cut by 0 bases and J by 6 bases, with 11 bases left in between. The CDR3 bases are TGTGCCAGCAGCCAAGAGGGACGGGGGAAGACCCAGTACTTC. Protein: CASSQEGRGKTQYF.

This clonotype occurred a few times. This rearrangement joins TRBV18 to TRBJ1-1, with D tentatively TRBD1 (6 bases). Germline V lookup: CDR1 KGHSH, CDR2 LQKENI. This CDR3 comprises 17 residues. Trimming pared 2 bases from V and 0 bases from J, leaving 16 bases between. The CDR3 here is CASSPGVGGVVNTEAFF. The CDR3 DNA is TGTGCCAGCTCACCAGGGGTCGGGGGCGTAGTGAACACTGAAGCTTTCTTT.

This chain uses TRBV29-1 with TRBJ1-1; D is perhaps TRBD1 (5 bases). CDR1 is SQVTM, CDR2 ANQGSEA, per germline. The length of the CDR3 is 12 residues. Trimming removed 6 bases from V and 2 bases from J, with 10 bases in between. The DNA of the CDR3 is TGCAGCGTCCAAACAGGCAACACTGAAGCTTTCTTT. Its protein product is CSVQTGNTEAFF.

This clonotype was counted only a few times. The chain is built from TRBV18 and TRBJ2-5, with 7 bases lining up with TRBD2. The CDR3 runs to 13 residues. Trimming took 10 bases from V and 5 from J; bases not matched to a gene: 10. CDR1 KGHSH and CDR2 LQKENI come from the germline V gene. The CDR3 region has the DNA TGTGCCACCGGGACTACGCCAGGCGAGACCCAGTACTTC. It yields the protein CATGTTPGETQYF.

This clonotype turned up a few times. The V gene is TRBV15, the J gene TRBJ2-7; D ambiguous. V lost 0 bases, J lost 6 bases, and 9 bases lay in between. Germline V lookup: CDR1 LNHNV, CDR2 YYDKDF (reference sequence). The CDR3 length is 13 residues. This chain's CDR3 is CATSRDLQSEQYF. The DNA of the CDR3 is TGTGCCACCAGCAGAGATTTACAAAGCGAGCAGTACTTC.

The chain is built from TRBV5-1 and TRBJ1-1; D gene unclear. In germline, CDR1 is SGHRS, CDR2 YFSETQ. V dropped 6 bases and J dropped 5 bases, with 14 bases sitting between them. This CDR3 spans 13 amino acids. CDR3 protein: CASNQGFGTEAFF. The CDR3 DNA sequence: TGCGCCAGCAATCAAGGGTTTGGGACTGAAGCTTTCTTT.

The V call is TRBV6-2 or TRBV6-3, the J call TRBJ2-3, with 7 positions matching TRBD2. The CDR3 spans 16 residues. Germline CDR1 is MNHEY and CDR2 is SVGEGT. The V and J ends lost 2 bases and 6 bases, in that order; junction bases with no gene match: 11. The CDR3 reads CASSYPLTGGLDTQYF. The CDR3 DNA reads TGTGCCAGCAGTTACCCACTAACGGGAGGATTGGATACGCAGTATTTT.

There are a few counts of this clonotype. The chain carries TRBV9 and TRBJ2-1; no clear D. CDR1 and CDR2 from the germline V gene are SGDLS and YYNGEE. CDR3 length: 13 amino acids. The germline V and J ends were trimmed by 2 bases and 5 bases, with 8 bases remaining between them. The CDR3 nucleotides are TGTGCCAGCAGCGTCCTAGGCGACAATGAGCAGTTCTTC. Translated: CASSVLGDNEQFF.

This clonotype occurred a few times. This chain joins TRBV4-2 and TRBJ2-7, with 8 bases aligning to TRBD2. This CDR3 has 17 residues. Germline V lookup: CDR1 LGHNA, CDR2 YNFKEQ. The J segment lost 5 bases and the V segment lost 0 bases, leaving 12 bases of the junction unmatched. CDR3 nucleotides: TGTGCCAGCAGCCAAGAAGGGGTCGGGAGGGCCGCAGACGAGCAGTACTTC. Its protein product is CASSQEGVGRAADEQYF.

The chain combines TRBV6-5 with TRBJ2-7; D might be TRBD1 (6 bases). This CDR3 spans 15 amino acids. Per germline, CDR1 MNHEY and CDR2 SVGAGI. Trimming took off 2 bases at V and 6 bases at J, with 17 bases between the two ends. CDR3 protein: CASSYAQGYTGEQYF. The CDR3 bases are TGTGCCAGCAGTTACGCGCAGGGGTATACAGGCGAGCAGTACTTC.

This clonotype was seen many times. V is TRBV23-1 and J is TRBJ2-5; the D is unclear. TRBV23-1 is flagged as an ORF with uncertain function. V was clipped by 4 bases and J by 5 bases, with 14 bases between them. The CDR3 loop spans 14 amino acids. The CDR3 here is CASSPVWLRETQYF. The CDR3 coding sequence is TGCGCCAGCAGTCCGGTATGGCTGCGGGAGACCCAGTACTTC.

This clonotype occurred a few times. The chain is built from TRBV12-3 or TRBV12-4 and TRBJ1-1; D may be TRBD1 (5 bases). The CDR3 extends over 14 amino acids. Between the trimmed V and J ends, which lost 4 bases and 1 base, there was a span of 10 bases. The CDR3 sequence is CASSSRGGNTEAFF. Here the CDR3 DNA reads TGTGCCAGCAGTTCTAGGGGAGGGAACACTGAAGCTTTCTTT.

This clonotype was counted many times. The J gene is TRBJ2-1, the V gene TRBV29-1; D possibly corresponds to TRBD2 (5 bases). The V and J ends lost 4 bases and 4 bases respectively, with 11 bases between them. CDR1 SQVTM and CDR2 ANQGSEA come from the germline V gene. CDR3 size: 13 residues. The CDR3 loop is CSVGEGAYNEQFF. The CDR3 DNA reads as TGCAGCGTTGGAGAGGGCGCTTACAATGAGCAGTTCTTC.

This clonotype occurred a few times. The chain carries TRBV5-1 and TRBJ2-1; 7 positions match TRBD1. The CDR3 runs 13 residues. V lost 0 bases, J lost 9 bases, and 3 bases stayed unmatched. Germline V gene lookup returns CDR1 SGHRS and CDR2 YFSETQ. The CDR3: CASSLGYRGEQFF. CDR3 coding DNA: TGCGCCAGCAGCTTGGGCTACAGGGGTGAGCAGTTCTTC.

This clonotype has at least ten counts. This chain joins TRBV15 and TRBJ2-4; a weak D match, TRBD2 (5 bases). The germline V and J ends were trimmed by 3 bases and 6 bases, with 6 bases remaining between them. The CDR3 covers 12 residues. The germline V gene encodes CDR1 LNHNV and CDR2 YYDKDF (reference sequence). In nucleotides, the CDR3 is TGTGCCACCAGCAGGAGCGGAAACATTCAGTACTTC. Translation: CATSRSGNIQYF.